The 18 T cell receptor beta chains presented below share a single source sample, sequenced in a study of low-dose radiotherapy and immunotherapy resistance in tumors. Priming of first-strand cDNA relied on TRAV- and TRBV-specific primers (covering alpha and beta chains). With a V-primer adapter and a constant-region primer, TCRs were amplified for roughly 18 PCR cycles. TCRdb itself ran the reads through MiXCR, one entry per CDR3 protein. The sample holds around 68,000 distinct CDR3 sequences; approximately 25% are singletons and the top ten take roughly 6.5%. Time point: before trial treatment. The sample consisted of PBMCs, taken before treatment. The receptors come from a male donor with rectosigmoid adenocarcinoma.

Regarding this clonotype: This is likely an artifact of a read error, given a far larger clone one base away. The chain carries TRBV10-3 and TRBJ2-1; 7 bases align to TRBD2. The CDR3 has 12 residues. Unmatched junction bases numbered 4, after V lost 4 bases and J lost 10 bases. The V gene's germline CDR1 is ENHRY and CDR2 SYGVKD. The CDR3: CAISAGGSEQFF. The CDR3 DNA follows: TGTGCCATCAGTGCGGGAGGAAGCGAGCAGTTCTTC.

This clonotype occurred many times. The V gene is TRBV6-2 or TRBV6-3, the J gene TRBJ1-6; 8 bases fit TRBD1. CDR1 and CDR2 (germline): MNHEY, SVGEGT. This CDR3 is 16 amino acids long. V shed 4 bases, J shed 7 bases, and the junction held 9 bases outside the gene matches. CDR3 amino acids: CASSSWTGRENSPLHF. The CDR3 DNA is TGTGCCAGCAGTTCCTGGACAGGGCGAGAAAATTCACCCCTCCACTTT.

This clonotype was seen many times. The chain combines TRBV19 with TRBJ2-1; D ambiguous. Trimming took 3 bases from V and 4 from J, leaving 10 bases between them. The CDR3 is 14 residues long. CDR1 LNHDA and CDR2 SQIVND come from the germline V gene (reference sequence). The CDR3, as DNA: TGTGCCAGTAGTATGGAAGTGCGGTACAATGAGCAGTTCTTC. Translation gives CASSMEVRYNEQFF.

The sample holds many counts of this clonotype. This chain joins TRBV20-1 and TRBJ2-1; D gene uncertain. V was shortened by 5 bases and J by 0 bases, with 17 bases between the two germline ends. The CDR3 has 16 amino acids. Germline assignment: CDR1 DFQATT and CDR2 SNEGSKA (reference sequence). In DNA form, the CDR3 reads TGCAGTGCTCGCAGTTGGGAAGAGAGCTCCTACAATGAGCAGTTCTTC. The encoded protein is CSARSWEESSYNEQFF.

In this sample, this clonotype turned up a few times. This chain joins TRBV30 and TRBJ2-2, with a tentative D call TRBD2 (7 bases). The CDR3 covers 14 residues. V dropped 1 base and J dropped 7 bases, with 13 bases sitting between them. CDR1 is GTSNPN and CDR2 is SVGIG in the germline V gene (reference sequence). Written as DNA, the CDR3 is TGTGCCTGGAGTGAGGGAGGGGGAAGCGGGGAGCTGTTTTTT. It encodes CAWSEGGGSGELFF.

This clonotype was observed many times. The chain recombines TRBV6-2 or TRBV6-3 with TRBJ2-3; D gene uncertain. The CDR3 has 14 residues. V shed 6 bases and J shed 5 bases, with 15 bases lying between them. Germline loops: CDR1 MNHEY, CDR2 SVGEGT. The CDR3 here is CASRPPQRGDTQYF. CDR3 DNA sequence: TGTGCCAGCAGGCCCCCTCAGCGAGGAGATACGCAGTATTTT.

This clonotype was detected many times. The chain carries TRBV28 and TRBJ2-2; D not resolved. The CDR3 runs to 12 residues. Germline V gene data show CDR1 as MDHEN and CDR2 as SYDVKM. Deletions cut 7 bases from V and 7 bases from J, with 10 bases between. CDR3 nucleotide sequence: TGTGCCAGCAAACCTGGGGACGGGGAGCTGTTTTTT. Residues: CASKPGDGELFF.

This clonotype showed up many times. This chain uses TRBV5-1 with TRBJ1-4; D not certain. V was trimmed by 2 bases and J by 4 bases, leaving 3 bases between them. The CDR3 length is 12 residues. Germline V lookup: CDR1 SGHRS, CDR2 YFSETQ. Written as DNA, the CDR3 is TGCGCCAGCAGCTTCAATAATGAAAAACTGTTTTTT. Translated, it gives CASSFNNEKLFF.

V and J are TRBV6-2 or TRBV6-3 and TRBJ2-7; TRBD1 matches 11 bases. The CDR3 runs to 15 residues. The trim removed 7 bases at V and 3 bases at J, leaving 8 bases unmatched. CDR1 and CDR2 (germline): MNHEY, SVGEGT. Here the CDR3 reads CASTSGGTGGYEQYF. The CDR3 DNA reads TGTGCCAGCACCTCAGGAGGGACAGGGGGCTACGAGCAGTACTTC.

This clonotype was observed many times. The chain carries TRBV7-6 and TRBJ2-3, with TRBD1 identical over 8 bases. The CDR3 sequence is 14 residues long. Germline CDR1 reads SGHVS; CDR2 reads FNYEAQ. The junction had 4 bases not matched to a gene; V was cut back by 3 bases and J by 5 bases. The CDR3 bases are TGTGCCAGCAGCTTTGACAGGGGCCGAGATACGCAGTATTTT. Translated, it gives CASSFDRGRDTQYF.

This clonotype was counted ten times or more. CDR3 sequence: CASSLTGGPDTQYF. In DNA form, the CDR3 reads TGTGCCAGCAGCTTAACGGGAGGGCCAGATACGCAGTATTTT. The rearrangement links TRBV7-2 to TRBJ2-3; 8 nucleotides match TRBD2. The V and J ends lost 2 bases and 4 bases, in that order; junction bases with no gene match: 2. This CDR3 contains 14 residues. Germline V lookup: CDR1 SGHTA, CDR2 FQGNSA.

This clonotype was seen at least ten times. In nucleotides, the CDR3 is TGTGCCAGCAGCTTAGGACAGGGGGGCGAAAGTGAGCAGTTCTTC. This encodes CASSLGQGGESEQFF. The V and J genes are TRBV11-2 and TRBJ2-1; 9 nucleotides agree with TRBD1. The V gene's germline CDR1 is SGHAT and CDR2 FQNNGV. The CDR3 contains 15 residues. With 1 base clipped from V and 9 bases from J, the junction kept 7 bases outside the gene matches.

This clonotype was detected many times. In DNA form, the CDR3 reads TGTGCCAGCAGAAACCGACAGGGGAGCACAGATACGCAGTATTTT. Amino acid sequence: CASRNRQGSTDTQYF. The chain is built from TRBV6-6 and TRBJ2-3; 8 bases line up with TRBD1. CDR3 length: 15 amino acids. Unmatched junction bases numbered 5, after V lost 6 bases and J lost 0 bases. Germline V gives CDR1 MNHNY, CDR2 SVGAGI (reference sequence).

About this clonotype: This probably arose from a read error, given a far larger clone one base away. The CDR3 bases are TGTGCCAGCAGTCAATTCAGGATAGGGAACAATGAAGCTTTCTTT. Translation: CASSQFRIGNNEAFF. The chain is built from TRBV6-5 and TRBJ1-1, with D unclear. The CDR3 extends over 15 amino acids. Germline V gene sequence: CDR1 MNHEY, CDR2 SVGAGI.

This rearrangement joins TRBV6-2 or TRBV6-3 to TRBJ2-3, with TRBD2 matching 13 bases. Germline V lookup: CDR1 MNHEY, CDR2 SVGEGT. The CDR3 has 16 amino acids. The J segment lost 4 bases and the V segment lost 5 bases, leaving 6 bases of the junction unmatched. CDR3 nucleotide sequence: TGTGCCAGCAGTAGCCACACTAGCGGGGGGGCAGATACGCAGTATTTT. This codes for CASSSHTSGGADTQYF.

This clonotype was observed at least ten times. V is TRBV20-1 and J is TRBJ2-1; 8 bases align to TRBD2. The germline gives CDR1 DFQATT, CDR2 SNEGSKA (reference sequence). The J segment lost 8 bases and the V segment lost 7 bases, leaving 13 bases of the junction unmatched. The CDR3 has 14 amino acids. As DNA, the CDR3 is TGCAGTGTCCCCCAGCGGGAGAGCGCGTATGAGCAGTTCTTC. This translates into CSVPQRESAYEQFF.

The DNA for the CDR3 is TGTGCCAGCAGCTTGGACCACAATCCAAACTATGGCTACACCTTC. This codes for CASSLDHNPNYGYTF. The chain employs TRBV7-6 and TRBJ1-2; no clear D gene. V dropped 3 bases and J dropped 2 bases, with 13 bases sitting between them. The CDR3 length is 15 residues. Germline V gene sequence: CDR1 SGHVS, CDR2 FNYEAQ.

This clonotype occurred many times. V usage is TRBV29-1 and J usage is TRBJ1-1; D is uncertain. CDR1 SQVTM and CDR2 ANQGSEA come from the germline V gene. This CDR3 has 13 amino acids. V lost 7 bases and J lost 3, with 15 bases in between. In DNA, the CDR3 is TGCAGCGCCTTCATTCACCGGGACACTGAAGCTTTCTTT. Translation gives CSAFIHRDTEAFF.